This T cell receptor (beta chain) was profiled in a study of blood T cell repertoires in COVID-19. Across the whole study: T cells, B-cell-depleted T cells, or PBMCs provided the cDNA or gDNA that served as material.

Participants in the exposed group had met a COVID-19 case in the 2 weeks before joining the study. V lost 0 bases to trimming and J lost 3 bases; unmatched junction nucleotides: 4. CDR3 length: 17 amino acids. Germline V lookup: CDR1 KGHDR, CDR2 SFDVKD. The repertoire was sequenced with immunoSEQ multiplex PCR; TCRdb's copy has only in-frame clones and lacks some. The sample has hundreds of thousands of clones; around 84% are singletons. Sequences were obtained from PBMCs or T cells enriched from blood (not recorded which). This chain links TRBV24-1 with TRBJ2-5; 12 bases fit TRBD1. The TCR comes from a man between 35 and 55 years old who had been exposed to COVID-19. CDR3 amino acids: CATSDLRDRGREETQYF. The CDR3, as DNA: TGTGCCACCAGTGATTTGAGGGACAGGGGGCGTGAAGAGACCCAGTACTTC.